The 11 T cell receptor beta chains listed next were all sequenced from one sample in a study of human T cells and chemical hapten exposure. The time point: patch test 2, 6 weeks after DPC sensitization. Specified treatment: therapeutic diphenylcyclopropenone sensitization with weekly scalp DPC. TCRdb itself ran the RACE reads through MiXCR, one entry per CDR3 protein. This table holds under 450,000 distinct CDR3 sequences, around 6% found once. Sequenced material: whole blood, taken in connection with sensitization to the hapten diphenylcyclopropenone (DPC). The receptors derive from a woman aged 18-30 years with alopecia areata. Some clones in this sample may be carry-over from other donors' samples.

Ten or more counts support this clonotype. V and J are TRBV12-5 and TRBJ1-1; D possibly corresponds to TRBD1 (5 bases). Trimming took off 2 bases at V and 2 bases at J, with 9 bases between the two ends. The V gene's germline CDR1 is LGHNT and CDR2 FRNRAP. This CDR3 contains 14 residues. The CDR3 sequence: CASGLYRTNTEAFF. The CDR3 nucleotides are TGTGCTAGTGGTTTGTATCGGACAAACACTGAAGCTTTCTTT. Using reference TRBV12-5 and TRBJ1-1 for the parts outside the CDR3, the full variable domain is DARVTQTPRHKVTEMGQEVTMRCQPILGHNTVFWYRQTMMQGLELLAYFRNRAPLDDSGMPKDRFSAEMPDATLATLKIQPSEPRDSAVYFCASGLYRTNTEAFFGQGTRLTVV.

The sample holds many counts of this clonotype. The V call is TRBV6-2 or TRBV6-3, the J call TRBJ2-2, with D unclear. Trimming stripped 2 bases from V and 9 bases from J, with 10 bases between. The CDR3 extends over 13 amino acids. The V gene's germline CDR1 is MNHEY and CDR2 SVGEGT. The CDR3 spells CASSYESERELFF. CDR3 DNA: TGTGCCAGCAGTTACGAGTCGGAGAGGGAGCTGTTTTTT.

This chain connects TRBV5-1 to TRBJ1-1; possibly TRBD1 for D (5 bases). This CDR3 is built from 14 residues. V lost 5 bases and J 0 bases, leaving 11 bases between the germline ends. In germline, CDR1 is SGHRS, CDR2 YFSETQ. The CDR3 reads CASRETGVNTEAFF. CDR3 bases: TGCGCCAGCAGAGAGACGGGGGTGAACACTGAAGCTTTCTTT.

This clonotype was detected a few times. The rearrangement links TRBV12-5 to TRBJ2-1, with 7 nucleotides matching TRBD1. V trimming: 7 bases; J trimming: 4 bases; junction bases outside the gene matches: 4. The CDR3 has 13 residues. Germline CDR1 and CDR2: LGHNT and FRNRAP. This chain's CDR3 is CASDRTGYNEQFF. CDR3 DNA: TGTGCTAGTGACCGGACAGGTTACAATGAGCAGTTCTTC.

This clonotype was picked up many times. The rearrangement uses TRBV5-1 and TRBJ2-1, with 7 bases lining up with TRBD2. The germline gives CDR1 SGHRS, CDR2 YFSETQ. This CDR3 spans 15 amino acids. With 0 bases clipped from V and 5 bases from J, the junction kept 5 bases outside the gene matches. The CDR3 loop is CASSLAGGYNNEQFF. CDR3 sequence (DNA): TGCGCCAGCAGCTTGGCCGGGGGGTATAACAATGAGCAGTTCTTC.

The chain combines TRBV20-1 with TRBJ2-7; TRBD1 matches 9 bases. This CDR3 region has 14 residues. V gave up 6 bases and J gave up 3 bases; unmatched junction bases: 9. CDR1 is DFQATT, CDR2 SNEGSKA, per germline (reference sequence). CDR3 residues: CSAEPRDRDYEQYF. DNA for the CDR3: TGCAGTGCCGAGCCCCGGGACAGGGACTACGAGCAGTACTTC.

This chain joins TRBV6-2 or TRBV6-3 and TRBJ1-6, with D unresolved. Germline loops: CDR1 MNHEY, CDR2 SVGEGT. The V and J ends lost 0 bases and 9 bases respectively, with 18 bases between them. This CDR3 spans 17 amino acids. CDR3 nucleotide sequence: TGTGCCAGCAGTTACTCGGACGGTGGACCTCGCTTTTCACCCCTCCACTTT. Translation gives CASSYSDGGPRFSPLHF.

This clonotype was detected a few times. V and J are TRBV27 and TRBJ1-1; 8 bases fit TRBD1. The germline V gene has CDR1 MNHEY and CDR2 SMNVEV (reference sequence). The CDR3 length is 13 residues. J gave up 8 bases and V 4 bases, and 6 bases lay outside the gene matches. CDR3 region: CASSSIQGVEAFF. DNA for the CDR3: TGTGCCAGCAGTTCCATACAGGGGGTCGAAGCTTTCTTT.

This clonotype was counted a few times. In nucleotides, the CDR3 is TGTGCCAGCAGCTTAGACCGAATAAATGAAGCTTTCTTT. Translation: CASSLDRINEAFF. J is TRBJ1-1 and V is TRBV11-2; no definite D call. The CDR3 sequence is 13 residues long. CDR1 is SGHAT, CDR2 FQNNGV, per germline. With 0 bases removed from V and 7 bases from J, the gap between germline ends came to 9 bases.

This clonotype was seen a few times. The rearrangement joins TRBV28 to TRBJ2-7, with a tentative D call TRBD2 (5 bases). The CDR3 runs 12 residues. The V gene lost 6 bases and the J gene lost 5 bases, with 11 bases spanning the gap. The germline CDR1 and CDR2 sequences are MDHEN and SYDVKM. The DNA of the CDR3 is TGTGCCAGCAGCCAGGACGGGAACGAGCAGTACTTC. Protein sequence: CASSQDGNEQYF.

The gene calls are TRBV18 and TRBJ1-1; D might be TRBD1 (6 bases). V dropped 3 bases and J dropped 0 bases, with 11 bases sitting between them. The CDR3 runs 15 residues. From germline, CDR1 is KGHSH and CDR2 LQKENI. CDR3 sequence reads: CASSPWAGVNTEAFF. The CDR3 bases are TGTGCCAGCTCACCCTGGGCAGGGGTGAACACTGAAGCTTTCTTT.